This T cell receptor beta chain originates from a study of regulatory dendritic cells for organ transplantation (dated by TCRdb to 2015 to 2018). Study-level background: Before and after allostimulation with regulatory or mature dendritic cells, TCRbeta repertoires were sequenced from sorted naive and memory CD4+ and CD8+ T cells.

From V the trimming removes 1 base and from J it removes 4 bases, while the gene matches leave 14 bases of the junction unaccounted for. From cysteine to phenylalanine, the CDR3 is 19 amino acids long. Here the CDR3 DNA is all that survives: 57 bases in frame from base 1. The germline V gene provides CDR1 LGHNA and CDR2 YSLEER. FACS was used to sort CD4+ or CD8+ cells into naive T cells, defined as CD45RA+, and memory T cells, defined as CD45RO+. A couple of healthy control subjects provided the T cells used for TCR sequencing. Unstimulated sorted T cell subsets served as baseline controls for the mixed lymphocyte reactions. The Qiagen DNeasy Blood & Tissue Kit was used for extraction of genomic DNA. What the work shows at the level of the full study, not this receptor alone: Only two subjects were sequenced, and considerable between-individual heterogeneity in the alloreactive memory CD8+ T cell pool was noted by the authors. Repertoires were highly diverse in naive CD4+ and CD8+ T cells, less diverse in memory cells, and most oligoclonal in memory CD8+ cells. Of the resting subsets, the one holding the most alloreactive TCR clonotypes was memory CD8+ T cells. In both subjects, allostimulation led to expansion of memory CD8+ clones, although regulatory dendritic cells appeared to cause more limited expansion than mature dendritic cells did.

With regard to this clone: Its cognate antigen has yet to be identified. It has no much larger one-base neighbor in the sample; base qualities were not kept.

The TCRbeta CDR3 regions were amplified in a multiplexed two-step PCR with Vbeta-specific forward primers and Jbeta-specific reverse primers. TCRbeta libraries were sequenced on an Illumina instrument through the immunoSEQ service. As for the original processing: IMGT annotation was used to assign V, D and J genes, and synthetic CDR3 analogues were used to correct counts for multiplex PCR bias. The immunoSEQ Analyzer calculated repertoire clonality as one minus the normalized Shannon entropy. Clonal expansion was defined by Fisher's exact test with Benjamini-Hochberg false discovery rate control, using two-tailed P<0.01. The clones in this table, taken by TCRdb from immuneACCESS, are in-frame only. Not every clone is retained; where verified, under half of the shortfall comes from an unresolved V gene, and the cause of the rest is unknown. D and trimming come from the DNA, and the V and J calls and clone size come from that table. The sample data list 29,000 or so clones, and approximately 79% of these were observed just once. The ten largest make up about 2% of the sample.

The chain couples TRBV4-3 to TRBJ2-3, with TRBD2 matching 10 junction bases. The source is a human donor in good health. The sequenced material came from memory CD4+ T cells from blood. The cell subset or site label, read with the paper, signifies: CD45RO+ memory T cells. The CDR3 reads CASSQVRGVASGSSDTQYF. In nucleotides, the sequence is TGCGCCAGCAGCCAAGTTAGGGGCGTAGCTAGCGGGAGTTCAGATACGCAGTATTTT.